A single sample gave rise to the 9 T cell receptor beta chains below, sequenced in a study of memory CD4+ T cells and cytomegalovirus serostatus. The sort gate was single viable CD3+CD4+CD8-CD45RO+ cells for memory CD4+ T cells. Sequenced by immunoSEQ multiplex PCR; TCRdb stores in-frame clones only, minus some. The table lists over 35,000 clones, approximately 78% of them singletons. Input material: memory CD4+ T cells from blood. The receptor source for this set is an adult in good health and CMV-seronegative.

The table lists this clone with a few counts. V and J are TRBV27 and TRBJ1-3; maybe TRBD1 (5 bases). Germline V gene sequence: CDR1 MNHEY, CDR2 SMNVEV (reference sequence). Trimming took off 4 bases at V and 3 bases at J, with 13 bases between the two ends. The CDR3 has 15 amino acids. The CDR3 sequence: CASSSSGMVGNTIYF. The CDR3 DNA follows: TGTGCCAGCAGTTCTTCAGGGATGGTTGGAAACACCATATATTTT.

The V gene is TRBV11-2, the J gene TRBJ1-2; 10 nucleotides agree with TRBD1. This CDR3 comprises 17 residues. Per germline, CDR1 SGHAT and CDR2 FQNNGV. Trimming at V came to 2 bases and at J to 2 bases, leaving 8 bases not matched to a gene. The CDR3 bases are TGTGCCAGCAGCTTAAAGACAGGGGGCGGGAAAAACTATGGCTACACCTTC. This gives the protein CASSLKTGGGKNYGYTF.

CDR3 amino acids: CAWGLGQGYETQYF. The CDR3 coding sequence is TGTGCCTGGGGTCTCGGACAGGGATACGAGACCCAGTACTTC. The V call is TRBV30, the J call TRBJ2-5; 8 bases match TRBD1. V gave up 5 bases and J gave up 5 bases; unmatched junction bases: 10. The CDR3 spans 14 residues. Germline V CDR1 and CDR2: GTSNPN, SVGIG (reference sequence).

A word on this clone: The junction shows a germline mismatch at one end, possibly a read error. This sequence joins TRBV29-1 and TRBJ2-7; D perhaps matches TRBD1 (5 bases). Germline V gene data show CDR1 as SQVTM and CDR2 as ANQGSEA. CDR3 length: 13 amino acids. The CDR3 nucleotides are TGCAGCGTTGCTTCCCAGGGAACCTACAAGCAGTACTTC. This sequence encodes CSVASQGTYKQYF.

This chain uses TRBV6-5 with TRBJ1-1; D remains unclear. Deletions cut 8 bases from V and 8 bases from J, with 12 bases between. The CDR3 has 11 amino acids. Germline V gene data show CDR1 as MNHEY and CDR2 as SVGAGI. CDR3 in amino acids: CASGSRTEAFF. The CDR3 nucleotides are TGTGCCAGCGGTTCCCGGACGGAAGCTTTCTTT.

The table lists this clone with a count of one. The chain is built from TRBV19 and TRBJ1-4; D not resolved. Germline-derived CDR1 and CDR2 are LNHDA and SQIVND (reference sequence). The CDR3 length is 11 residues. Trimming cost V 7 bases and J 7 bases, with 7 bases left between them. The CDR3 loop is CASMMGEKLFF. The CDR3 bases are TGTGCCAGTATGATGGGTGAAAAACTGTTTTTT.

This clone came up once. Other DNA sequences of this sample code for an identical CDR3. The V gene is TRBV20-1, the J gene TRBJ1-1, with D uncertain. The CDR3 extends over 11 amino acids. Germline V gene sequence: CDR1 DFQATT, CDR2 SNEGSKA (reference sequence). The ends were cut back, 2 bases at V and 2 bases at J, with 3 bases in the middle. The CDR3 coding sequence is TGCAGTGCTAGATCCAACACTGAAGCTTTCTTT. This gives the protein CSARSNTEAFF.

The chain links TRBV25-1 to TRBJ2-7; D is tentatively TRBD1 or TRBD2 (7 bases each). This CDR3 is built from 15 residues. Trimming stripped 5 bases from V and 1 base from J, with 15 bases between. CDR1 MGHDK and CDR2 SYGVNS come from the germline V gene. DNA of the CDR3: TGTGCCAGCAGTCCAGGGGGGGGCGCATCCTACGAGCAGTACTTC. Its translation: CASSPGGGASYEQYF.

V is TRBV6-5 and J is TRBJ1-5; TRBD1 might be the D (6 bases). The V and J ends lost 2 bases and 4 bases respectively, with 9 bases between them. CDR1 and CDR2 from the germline V gene are MNHEY and SVGAGI. The CDR3 consists of 14 residues. The CDR3 nucleotides are TGTGCCAGCAGTTACGGGGACAAGAATCAGCCCCAGCATTTT. Protein sequence: CASSYGDKNQPQHF.